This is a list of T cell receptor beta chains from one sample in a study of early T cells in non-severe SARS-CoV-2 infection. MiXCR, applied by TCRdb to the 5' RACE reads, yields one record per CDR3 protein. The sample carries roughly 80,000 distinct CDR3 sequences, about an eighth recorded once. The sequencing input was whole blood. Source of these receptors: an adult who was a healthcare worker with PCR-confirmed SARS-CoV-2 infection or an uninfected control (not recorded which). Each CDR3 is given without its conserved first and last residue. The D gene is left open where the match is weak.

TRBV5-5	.	ASSDGHRTDTQY
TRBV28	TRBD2	ASSLGTSANEQF
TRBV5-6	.	ASSSLLAQEQY
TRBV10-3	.	AISEVGQKNTEAF
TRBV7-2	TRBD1	ASSPRQGLPYEQY
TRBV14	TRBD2	ASSQGALAGAGETQY
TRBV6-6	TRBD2	ASSSDTSGRWYTQY
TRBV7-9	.	ASSLGLRSPLH
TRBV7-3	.	ASRFQGDDTQY
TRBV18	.	ASSRDGDTQY
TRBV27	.	ASSLSGSLTYGYT
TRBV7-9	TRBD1	ASTSSTGITYGYT
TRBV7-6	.	ASSLVASWETGTDTQY
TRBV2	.	ASSTSRANTGELF
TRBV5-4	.	ASSRGTGFEQY
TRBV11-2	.	ASSPGGTQPQH
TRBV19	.	ASSIQDEQF
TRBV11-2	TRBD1	ASSLGGQTYNEQF
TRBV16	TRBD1	ASSPGTGGYEQY
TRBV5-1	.	ASSFLGQANEKLF
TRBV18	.	ASSPASFRGEKLF
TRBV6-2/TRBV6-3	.	ASSYSPGHRRLYEPEQY